What follows are 21 T cell receptor beta chains derived from one specimen sequenced in a study of naive and memory T cell subsets. Two oligonucleotides, mixed equimolar, formed the beta constant-region primer covering TRBC1 and TRBC2. TCRdb re-called the UMI-ligation and nested PCR reads with MiXCR, one entry per CDR3 protein. The table lists some 28,000 distinct CDR3 sequences, around 10% of them singletons, with under 20% in the top ten. Sequencing was done on a sample of effector memory CD4+ T cells from blood. The subset: effector memory, CD45RA- CD27-. The receptors come from a human donor in good health.

This clonotype appeared many times. CDR3 in DNA: TGTGCCAGCAGCCTAAAACAGGGGCCTTACAATGAGCAGTTCTTC. Translation: CASSLKQGPYNEQFF. The chain joins TRBV7-2 to TRBJ2-1; TRBD1 matches 7 bases. This CDR3 spans 15 amino acids. Trimming removed 5 bases from V and 4 bases from J; junction bases left unmatched: 8. CDR1 and CDR2 from the germline V gene are SGHTA and FQGNSA.

This rearrangement joins TRBV7-9 to TRBJ2-7; D remains ambiguous. The V gene's germline CDR1 is SEHNR and CDR2 FQNEAQ (reference sequence). The CDR3 sequence is 15 residues long. Trimming took off 5 bases at V and 0 bases at J, with 14 bases between the two ends. DNA for the CDR3: TGTGCCAGCAGCCAAGAAGGCACTCTCTCCTACGAGCAGTACTTC. This encodes CASSQEGTLSYEQYF.

This clonotype was detected a few times. This chain connects TRBV6-2 or TRBV6-3 to TRBJ2-3; 8 nucleotides match TRBD1. V lost 8 bases and J lost 3; bases outside the gene matches: 4. The CDR3 loop spans 13 amino acids. Germline lookup yields CDR1 MNHEY and CDR2 SVGEGT. The DNA for the CDR3 is TGTGCCAGCCCAGGACAGGGAACAGATACGCAGTATTTT. This translates into CASPGQGTDTQYF.

There are many counts of this clonotype. The chain is built from TRBV6-1 and TRBJ1-1; TRBD1 matches at 8 bases. This CDR3 has 13 amino acids. Germline V gene data show CDR1 as MNHNS and CDR2 as SASEGT. The ends lost 5 bases at V and 6 bases at J; junction bases unmatched: 5. CDR3 in DNA: TGTGCCAGCAGTCGCGGACAGGGCTCTGAAGCTTTCTTT. This sequence encodes CASSRGQGSEAFF.

The genes are TRBV2 and TRBJ2-4, with no clear D. Germline V gene lookup returns CDR1 SNHLY and CDR2 FYNNEI. Trimming pared 4 bases from V and 0 bases from J, leaving 13 bases between. This CDR3 is built from 16 residues. The CDR3, as DNA: TGTGCCAGCAGTGCGACCCCGACACTAGCCAAAAACATTCAGTACTTC. This translates into CASSATPTLAKNIQYF.

The chain couples TRBV6-5 to TRBJ1-5, with 8 bases matching TRBD1. The V gene end was trimmed by 5 bases and the J gene end by 4 bases; junction bases not matched to a gene: 7. Per the germline V gene, CDR1 is MNHEY and CDR2 is SVGAGI. This CDR3 is 15 amino acids long. The CDR3 loop is CASSETGGWNQPQHF. The CDR3 DNA reads TGTGCCAGCAGTGAAACAGGGGGTTGGAATCAGCCCCAGCATTTT.

In this sample, this clonotype turned up many times. This chain connects TRBV6-5 to TRBJ1-5, with TRBD1 as a possible D gene (5 bases). V shed 5 bases and J shed 0 bases, with 14 bases lying between them. This CDR3 comprises 16 residues. CDR1 is MNHEY, CDR2 SVGAGI, per germline. The CDR3 DNA follows: TGTGCCAGCAGTCCGCGGGCAGGGCCTAGCAATCAGCCCCAGCATTTT. It encodes CASSPRAGPSNQPQHF.

This chain uses TRBV5-6 with TRBJ2-3; D perhaps matches TRBD2 (5 bases). CDR1 SGHDT and CDR2 YYEEEE come from the germline V gene. This CDR3 region has 11 residues. V was pared by 4 bases and J by 5 bases, with 5 bases between. Here the CDR3 DNA reads TGTGCCAGCAGCCGGGGAGATACGCAGTATTTT. It yields the protein CASSRGDTQYF. The full variable domain, completed using reference TRBV5-6 and TRBJ2-3, is DAGVTQSPTHLIKTRGQQVTLRCSPKSGHDTVSWYQQALGQGPQFIFQYYEEEERQRGNFPDRFSGHQFPNYSSELNVNALLLGDSALYLCASSRGDTQYFGPGTRLTVL.

The gene calls are TRBV7-2 and TRBJ2-5; D is perhaps TRBD1 or TRBD2 (5 bases each). The CDR3 totals 16 residues. The V end lost 4 bases, the J end lost 5 bases, and 20 bases lay between the germline ends. Germline values: CDR1 SGHTA, CDR2 FQGNSA. The CDR3 loop is CASSSQTLSGTETQYF. The CDR3 bases are TGTGCCAGCAGCTCTCAAACCCTCTCAGGGACGGAGACCCAGTACTTC.

This clonotype was detected ten times or more. The V call is TRBV7-6, the J call TRBJ2-1, with TRBD2 as a possible D gene (5 bases). This CDR3 has 17 residues. Germline lookup yields CDR1 SGHVS and CDR2 FNYEAQ. V lost 0 bases to trimming and J lost 0 bases, with 12 bases between them. The CDR3 DNA follows: TGTGCCAGCAGCTTAGCTCTGGCCGGGGTCTCCTACAATGAGCAGTTCTTC. Amino acids: CASSLALAGVSYNEQFF. Full variable domain (outside the CDR3, taken from reference TRBV7-6 and TRBJ2-1): GAGVSQSPRYKVTKRGQDVALRCDPISGHVSLYWYRQALGQGPEFLTYFNYEAQQDKSGLPNDRFSAERPEGSISTLTIQRTEQRDSAMYRCASSLALAGVSYNEQFFGPGTRLTVL.

The sample holds a few counts of this clonotype. The chain joins TRBV2 to TRBJ2-1, with TRBD1 matching over 8 bases. Germline V CDR1 and CDR2: SNHLY, FYNNEI. V shed 5 bases, J shed 7 bases, and the junction held 13 bases outside the gene matches. This CDR3 is 16 amino acids long. CDR3 DNA sequence: TGTGCCAGCAGTCCACACAGGGGGGCCGTGATGAATGAGCAGTTCTTC. Its protein is CASSPHRGAVMNEQFF.

The table lists this clonotype with many counts. The chain combines TRBV4-2 with TRBJ1-1; 8 bases match TRBD1. Germline CDR1 LGHNA, CDR2 YNFKEQ. The CDR3 is 15 amino acids. Unmatched junction bases numbered 5, after V lost 0 bases and J lost 5 bases. The CDR3 DNA is TGTGCCAGCAGCCAAGACCAGGACAGGGTTACTGAAGCTTTCTTT. Residues: CASSQDQDRVTEAFF.

The rearrangement joins TRBV2 to TRBJ1-6; D is possibly TRBD1 (5 bases). CDR3 length: 15 residues. Germline V CDR1 and CDR2: SNHLY, FYNNEI. Trimming removed 1 base from V and 6 bases from J, with 10 bases in between. Written as DNA, the CDR3 is TGTGCCAGCAGTGAAGGGGGACCGACTAATTCACCCCTCCACTTT. Amino acid sequence: CASSEGGPTNSPLHF.

The table lists this clonotype with many counts. The rearrangement uses TRBV15 and TRBJ2-7; TRBD2 matches 10 bases. CDR1 LNHNV and CDR2 YYDKDF come from the germline V gene (reference sequence). Trimming at V came to 1 base and at J to 6 bases, leaving 3 bases not matched to a gene. The CDR3 loop spans 14 amino acids. In DNA form, the CDR3 reads TGTGCCACCAGCAGAGGGGCTAGCGGGGGCGAGCAGTACTTC. It is translated as CATSRGASGGEQYF.

The chain employs TRBV19 and TRBJ2-6, with no clear D. V was trimmed by 5 bases and J by 3 bases, leaving 17 bases between them. From germline, CDR1 is LNHDA and CDR2 SQIVND (reference sequence). The CDR3 has 17 residues. The CDR3 coding sequence is TGTGCCAGTAGTTTGGACGGGTCCGTCGGTGGGGCCAACGTCCTGACTTTC. Protein product: CASSLDGSVGGANVLTF.

This clonotype has more than one count but fewer than ten. This chain links TRBV7-2 with TRBJ1-3; 8 positions agree with TRBD1. Trimming took 5 bases from V and 2 from J; bases not matched to a gene: 5. CDR1 SGHTA and CDR2 FQGNSA come from the germline V gene. The CDR3 runs 15 residues. CDR3 in DNA: TGTGCCAGCAGCCTAGACAGGGGCCCTGGAAACACCATATATTTT. Translating gives CASSLDRGPGNTIYF.

The chain is built from TRBV5-1 and TRBJ2-7; a possible D gene is TRBD2 (6 bases). V lost 4 bases, J lost 3 bases, and 14 bases lay in between. The CDR3 length is 14 residues. Per germline, CDR1 SGHRS and CDR2 YFSETQ. This CDR3 reads CASSTRDSDYEQYF. The CDR3 DNA follows: TGCGCCAGCAGCACCCGGGACTCAGACTACGAGCAGTACTTC.

This clonotype was seen repeatedly, ten times or more. The V and J genes are TRBV20-1 and TRBJ2-1; TRBD2 aligns across 7 bases. Germline V gene lookup returns CDR1 DFQATT and CDR2 SNEGSKA (reference sequence). CDR3 length: 15 amino acids. The trim removed 5 bases at V and 7 bases at J, leaving 14 bases unmatched. CDR3 loop: CSAETSVPVTNEQFF. The CDR3 DNA sequence: TGCAGTGCTGAAACTAGCGTTCCCGTCACAAATGAGCAGTTCTTC.

This clonotype was recorded a few times. V gene TRBV11-3 combines with J gene TRBJ2-1; D possibly matches TRBD1 or TRBD2 (5 bases each). Between the trimmed V and J ends, which lost 8 bases and 4 bases, there was a span of 9 bases. This CDR3 has 12 amino acids. CDR1 is SGHNT, CDR2 YENEEA, per germline. CDR3 in DNA: TGTGCCAGCGGGACCAAATACAATGAGCAGTTCTTC. This sequence encodes CASGTKYNEQFF.

The sample holds many counts of this clonotype. V and J are TRBV29-1 and TRBJ1-2, with unresolved D. Germline V CDR1 and CDR2: SQVTM, ANQGSEA. V gave up 4 bases and J gave up 6 bases, with 9 bases separating them. CDR3 length: 11 residues. This CDR3 is CSVVIGNGYTF. In DNA form, the CDR3 reads TGCAGCGTTGTTATAGGGAATGGCTACACCTTC.

For the CDR3, the DNA is TGTGCCAGCAGCTTAGTTGGCCTAGCGGGGTCTGGGGCCAACGTCCTGACTTTC. As protein: CASSLVGLAGSGANVLTF. The gene calls are TRBV7-2 and TRBJ2-6; 9 nucleotides agree with TRBD2. The germline V gene encodes CDR1 SGHTA and CDR2 FQGNSA. V dropped 1 base and J dropped 1; count of bases not matched to a gene: 5. This CDR3 is 18 amino acids long.